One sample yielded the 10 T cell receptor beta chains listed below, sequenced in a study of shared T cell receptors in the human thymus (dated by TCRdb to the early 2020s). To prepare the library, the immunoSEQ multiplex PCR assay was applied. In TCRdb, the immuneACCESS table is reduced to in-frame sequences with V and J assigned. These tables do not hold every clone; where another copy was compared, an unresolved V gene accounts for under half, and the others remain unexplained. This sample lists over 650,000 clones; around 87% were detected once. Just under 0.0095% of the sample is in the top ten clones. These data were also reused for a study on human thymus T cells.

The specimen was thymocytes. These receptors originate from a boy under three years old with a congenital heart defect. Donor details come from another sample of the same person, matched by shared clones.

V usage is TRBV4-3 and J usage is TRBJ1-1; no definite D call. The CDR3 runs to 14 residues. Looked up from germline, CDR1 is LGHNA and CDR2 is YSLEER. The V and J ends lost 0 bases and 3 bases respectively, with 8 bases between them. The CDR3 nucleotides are TGCGCCAGCAGCCAAGACAGGCGTGACACTGAAGCTTTCTTT. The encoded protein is CASSQDRRDTEAFF.

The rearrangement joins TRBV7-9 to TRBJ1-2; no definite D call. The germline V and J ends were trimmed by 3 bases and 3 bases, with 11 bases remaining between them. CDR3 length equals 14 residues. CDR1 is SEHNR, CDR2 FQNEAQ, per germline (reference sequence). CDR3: CASSFASADYGYTF. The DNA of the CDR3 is TGTGCCAGCAGCTTCGCGTCGGCGGACTATGGCTACACCTTC.

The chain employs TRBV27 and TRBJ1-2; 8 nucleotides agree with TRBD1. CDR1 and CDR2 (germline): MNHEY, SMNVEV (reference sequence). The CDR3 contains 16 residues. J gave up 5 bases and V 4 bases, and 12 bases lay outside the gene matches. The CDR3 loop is CASSSLTRQGRYGYTF. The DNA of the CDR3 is TGTGCCAGCAGTTCGTTAACTCGACAGGGGAGATATGGCTACACCTTC.

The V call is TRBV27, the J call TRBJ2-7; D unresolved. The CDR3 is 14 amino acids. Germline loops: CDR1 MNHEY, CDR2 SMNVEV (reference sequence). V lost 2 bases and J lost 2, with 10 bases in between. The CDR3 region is CASSLRQRAYEQYF. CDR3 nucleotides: TGTGCCAGCAGTTTACGGCAGCGCGCCTACGAGCAGTACTTC.

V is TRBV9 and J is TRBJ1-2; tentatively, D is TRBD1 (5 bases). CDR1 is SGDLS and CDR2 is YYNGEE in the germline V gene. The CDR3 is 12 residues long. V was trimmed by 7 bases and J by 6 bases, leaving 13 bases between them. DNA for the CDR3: TGTGCCAGCGTCAGGGCGGAGCATGGCTACACCTTC. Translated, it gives CASVRAEHGYTF.

The CDR3 DNA follows: TGTGCCACCAGCAGCCAAGTCATAACACAGGGTTTTCGCTATGGCTACACCTTC. It codes for CATSSQVITQGFRYGYTF. The V and J genes are TRBV15 and TRBJ1-2; D might be TRBD1 (6 bases). Germline V gives CDR1 LNHNV, CDR2 YYDKDF (reference sequence). The length of the CDR3 is 18 residues. V lost 3 bases and J lost 4, with 24 bases in between.

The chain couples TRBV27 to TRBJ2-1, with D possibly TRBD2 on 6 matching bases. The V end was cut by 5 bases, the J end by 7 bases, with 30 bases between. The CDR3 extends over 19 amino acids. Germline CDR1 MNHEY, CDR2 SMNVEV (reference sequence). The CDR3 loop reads CASSGRHEVPAGSNNEQFF. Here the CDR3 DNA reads TGTGCCAGCAGTGGACGACATGAGGTTCCAGCGGGTTCCAATAATGAGCAGTTCTTC.

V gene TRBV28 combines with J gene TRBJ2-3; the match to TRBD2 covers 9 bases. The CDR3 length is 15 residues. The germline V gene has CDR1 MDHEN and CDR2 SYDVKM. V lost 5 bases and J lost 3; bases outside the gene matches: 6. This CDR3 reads CASSLAGSVTDTQYF. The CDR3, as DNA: TGTGCCAGCAGTCTAGCGGGATCCGTGACAGATACGCAGTATTTT. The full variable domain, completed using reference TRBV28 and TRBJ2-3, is DVKVTQSSRYLVKRTGEKVFLECVQDMDHENMFWYRQDPGLGLRLIYFSYDVKMKEKGDIPEGYSVSREKKERFSLILESASTNQTSMYLCASSLAGSVTDTQYFGPGTRLTVL.

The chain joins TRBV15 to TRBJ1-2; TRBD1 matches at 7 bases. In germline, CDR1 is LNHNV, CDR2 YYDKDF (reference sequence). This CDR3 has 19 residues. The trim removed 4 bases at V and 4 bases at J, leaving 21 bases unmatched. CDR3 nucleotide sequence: TGTGCCACCAGCATTTATAACCCCAGGGGGTCCGTTCCCCGCTATGGCTACACCTTC. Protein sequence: CATSIYNPRGSVPRYGYTF.

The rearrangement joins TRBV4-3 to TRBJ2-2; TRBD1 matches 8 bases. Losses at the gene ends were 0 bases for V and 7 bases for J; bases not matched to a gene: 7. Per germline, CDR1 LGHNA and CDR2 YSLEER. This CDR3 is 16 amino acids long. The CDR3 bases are TGCGCCAGCAGCCAAGAGTCCAGGGGGCCCGTCGGGGAGCTGTTTTTT. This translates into CASSQESRGPVGELFF.